These 30 T cell receptor beta chains share one sample of origin, sequenced in a study of cytomegalovirus exposure and HLA in healthy donors. PCR used 60 Vbeta primers and 13 Jbeta primers. Clones were sequenced by immunoSEQ multiplex PCR, and TCRdb holds only the in-frame ones, with some missing. The sample has about 82,000 clones; over 75% are singletons. The sample comprised PBMCs. Source of these receptors: a human donor in good health.

This chain connects TRBV6-5 to TRBJ1-5; D perhaps matches TRBD1 (6 bases). Trimming removed 3 bases from V and 4 bases from J, with 13 bases in between. The V gene's germline CDR1 is MNHEY and CDR2 SVGAGI. CDR3 length: 15 residues. The CDR3 sequence is CASSYSGQKNQPQHF. Written as DNA, the CDR3 is TGTGCCAGCAGTTATTCCGGACAGAAAAATCAGCCCCAGCATTTT.

There are a few counts of this clone. The rearrangement joins TRBV4-3 to TRBJ2-7; the D gene is possibly TRBD1 (6 bases). V was pared by 4 bases and J by 4 bases, with 17 bases between. This CDR3 is 15 amino acids long. Germline-derived CDR1 and CDR2 are LGHNA and YSLEER. In DNA form, the CDR3 reads TGCGCCAGCAGCCGGAGTATGGACAGAGCATACGAGCAGTACTTC. It yields the protein CASSRSMDRAYEQYF.

This chain connects TRBV9 to TRBJ2-3; weak D call: TRBD2 (5 bases). CDR3 size: 14 residues. Deletions cut 2 bases from V and 3 bases from J, with 10 bases between. Germline CDR1 SGDLS, CDR2 YYNGEE. The CDR3 nucleotides read TGTGCCAGCAGCGTCCTAGGGAGTACAGATACGCAGTATTTT. Amino acids: CASSVLGSTDTQYF.

The rearrangement links TRBV5-1 to TRBJ1-1; D gene ambiguous. CDR1 is SGHRS and CDR2 is YFSETQ in the germline V gene. Between the trimmed V and J ends, which lost 0 bases and 4 bases, there was a span of 19 bases. The CDR3 runs 17 residues. DNA of the CDR3: TGCGCCAGCAGCTTGGGCCGGGGATTGGGTGTTGGCACTGAAGCTTTCTTT. Amino acid sequence: CASSLGRGLGVGTEAFF.

V gene TRBV27 combines with J gene TRBJ1-5, with a tentative D call TRBD1 (5 bases). CDR1 is MNHEY and CDR2 is SMNVEV in the germline V gene (reference sequence). The CDR3 is 14 residues long. Trimming removed 5 bases at V and 5 bases at J, with 13 bases between. The CDR3 protein is CASSGHGGYQPQHF. In nucleotides, the CDR3 is TGTGCCAGCAGTGGACACGGCGGCTATCAGCCCCAGCATTTT.

J is TRBJ1-5 and V is TRBV7-6, with D perhaps TRBD1 (5 bases). The V and J ends lost 5 bases and 5 bases respectively, with 16 bases between them. The CDR3 is 15 amino acids. Germline loops: CDR1 SGHVS, CDR2 FNYEAQ. DNA for the CDR3: TGTGCCAGCAGCCCCTATCCCGGGGGTGATCAGCCCCAGCATTTT. Its translation: CASSPYPGGDQPQHF. The whole variable domain, remainder taken from reference TRBV7-6 and TRBJ1-5, is GAGVSQSPRYKVTKRGQDVALRCDPISGHVSLYWYRQALGQGPEFLTYFNYEAQQDKSGLPNDRFSAERPEGSISTLTIQRTEQRDSAMYRCASSPYPGGDQPQHFGDGTRLSIL.

The chain is built from TRBV19 and TRBJ2-1, with 8 bases aligning to TRBD1. In germline, CDR1 is LNHDA, CDR2 SQIVND (reference sequence). V shed 3 bases, J shed 9 bases, and the junction held 7 bases outside the gene matches. The CDR3 spans 14 residues. CDR3 DNA sequence: TGTGCCAGTAGTATCGTTCAGGGGGCAATTGAGCAGTTCTTC. Protein: CASSIVQGAIEQFF.

V usage is TRBV29-1 and J usage is TRBJ2-7; 9 bases are shared with TRBD1. The trim removed 6 bases at V and 3 bases at J, leaving 3 bases unmatched. The CDR3 spans 12 residues. From germline, CDR1 is SQVTM and CDR2 ANQGSEA. In DNA form, the CDR3 reads TGCAGCGTGGACAGGGGAGGCTACGAGCAGTACTTC. Its translation is CSVDRGGYEQYF.

J is TRBJ1-2 and V is TRBV6-6; D gene ambiguous. The CDR3 runs to 12 residues. The V end was cut by 6 bases, the J end by 6 bases, with 11 bases between. Germline CDR1 is MNHNY and CDR2 is SVGAGI (reference sequence). The CDR3 sequence is CASSIRGNGYTF. For the CDR3, the DNA is TGTGCCAGCAGCATAAGAGGCAATGGCTACACCTTC.

As for this clone: A much larger clone differs by one base, so this may be a read error. The sample contains more than one DNA sequence encoding this CDR3. The V call is TRBV6-5, the J call TRBJ1-2; no clear D. The CDR3 is 12 residues long. CDR1 is MNHEY, CDR2 SVGAGI, per germline. V lost 2 bases and J lost 8, with 9 bases in between. CDR3 DNA: TGTGCCAGCAGTTACGGAGGGTGGGGCTACACCTTC. It is translated as CASSYGGWGYTF.

The chain is built from TRBV30 and TRBJ2-7; D uncertain. V lost 1 base, J lost 3 bases, and 10 bases lay in between. This CDR3 region has 13 residues. The germline V gene encodes CDR1 GTSNPN and CDR2 SVGIG (reference sequence). The CDR3 nucleotides are TGTGCCTGGAGTGCCGGTTTGCACTACGAGCAGTACTTC. This gives the protein CAWSAGLHYEQYF.

This clone has only a few counts. The genes are TRBV4-2 and TRBJ1-2, with TRBD1 identical over 10 bases. The germline V gene encodes CDR1 LGHNA and CDR2 YNFKEQ. With V trimmed by 1 base and J by 5 bases, 4 bases remained unmatched. This CDR3 is 15 amino acids long. The CDR3 protein is CASSQGRQGAYGYTF. The CDR3 DNA is TGTGCCAGCAGCCAAGGGCGACAGGGGGCATATGGCTACACCTTC.

CDR3 in amino acids: CASSFRQGRYNEQFF. The CDR3 DNA reads TGCGCCAGCAGCTTCCGACAGGGGCGTTATAATGAGCAGTTCTTC. The chain has TRBV5-1 and TRBJ2-1; 8 bases match TRBD1. The CDR3 runs to 15 residues. In germline, CDR1 is SGHRS, CDR2 YFSETQ. Trimming at V came to 2 bases and at J to 7 bases, leaving 8 bases not matched to a gene.

The chain is built from TRBV10-2 and TRBJ2-1; the match to TRBD2 covers 7 bases. In germline, CDR1 is WSHSY, CDR2 SAAADI. This CDR3 has 13 amino acids. V dropped 6 bases and J dropped 3; count of bases not matched to a gene: 2. The chain's CDR3 is CASRTSYYNEQFF. CDR3 coding DNA: TGCGCCAGCAGGACTAGCTACTACAATGAGCAGTTCTTC.

The genes are TRBV5-1 and TRBJ1-4; D not certain. This CDR3 comprises 15 residues. V was cut by 6 bases and J by 4 bases, with 16 bases left in between. The germline V gene encodes CDR1 SGHRS and CDR2 YFSETQ. The CDR3 region has the DNA TGCGCCAGCAACTCTGGGGTCGGACTTAATGAAAAACTGTTTTTT. It translates to CASNSGVGLNEKLFF.

CDR3 protein: CATQRDRGYEQYF. The CDR3 coding sequence is TGTGCCACTCAGAGGGACAGGGGATACGAGCAGTACTTC. This chain links TRBV5-4 with TRBJ2-7; 10 nucleotides match TRBD1. This CDR3 contains 13 residues. Germline loops: CDR1 SGHNT, CDR2 YYREEE (reference sequence). V lost 9 bases to trimming and J lost 4 bases; unmatched junction nucleotides: 7.

The V call is TRBV7-2, the J call TRBJ2-5; 8 positions agree with TRBD1. Germline CDR1 and CDR2: SGHTA and FQGNSA. The V segment lost 6 bases and the J segment 4 bases; nucleotides outside the gene matches: 10. The CDR3 consists of 15 residues. The CDR3 DNA follows: TGTGCCAGCAGGCATCAGGGGGCGGTTGGAGAGACCCAGTACTTC. Translated: CASRHQGAVGETQYF.

The CDR3 reads CAISSTGGLGNEQFF. The CDR3 region has the DNA TGTGCCATCAGTTCGACAGGGGGCTTGGGCAATGAGCAGTTCTTC. The V gene is TRBV10-3, the J gene TRBJ2-1; 10 bases are a match to TRBD1. The CDR3 is 15 amino acids. V lost 5 bases and J lost 6; bases outside the gene matches: 7. Germline V gene sequence: CDR1 ENHRY, CDR2 SYGVKD.

The chain has TRBV4-3 and TRBJ1-2, with D possibly TRBD1 on 6 matching bases. Trimming shortened V by 1 base and J by 2 bases, and 11 bases separated the two germline ends. CDR3 size: 15 residues. Germline loops: CDR1 LGHNA, CDR2 YSLEER. CDR3 loop: CASSQVTQGNYGYTF. The CDR3 region has the DNA TGCGCCAGCAGCCAAGTAACTCAGGGGAACTATGGCTACACCTTC.

This rearrangement joins TRBV25-1 to TRBJ1-3; no firm D call. Germline values: CDR1 MGHDK, CDR2 SYGVNS. This CDR3 comprises 18 residues. Trimming removed 1 base at V and 5 bases at J, with 21 bases between. The CDR3 reads CASSEFAGSRRTRNTIYF. The DNA of the CDR3 is TGTGCCAGCAGTGAATTTGCGGGGAGCAGGCGCACCCGAAACACCATATATTTT. The full variable domain, in which reference TRBV25-1 and TRBJ1-3 provide the parts outside the CDR3, is EADIYQTPRYLVIGTGKKITLECSQTMGHDKMYWYQQDPGMELHLIHYSYGVNSTEKGDLSSESTVSRIRTEHFPLTLESARPSHTSQYLCASSEFAGSRRTRNTIYFGEGSWLTVV.

This clone was counted a single time. The rearrangement uses TRBV30 and TRBJ2-5, with 10 bases identical to TRBD2. This CDR3 has 15 amino acids. CDR1 is GTSNPN and CDR2 is SVGIG in the germline V gene (reference sequence). With 2 bases clipped from V and 5 bases from J, the junction kept 8 bases outside the gene matches. For the CDR3, the DNA is TGTGCCTGGAGTCCAACGGGACTAGCGTCGGAGACCCAGTACTTC. Its protein is CAWSPTGLASETQYF.

The chain recombines TRBV5-4 with TRBJ2-3; no clear D gene. The germline CDR1 and CDR2 sequences are SGHNT and YYREEE (reference sequence). The CDR3 has 13 residues. V lost 4 bases and J 5 bases, leaving 11 bases between the germline ends. The CDR3 DNA follows: TGTGCCAGCAGCCCTAATCGACTAGATACGCAGTATTTT. Protein: CASSPNRLDTQYF.

The chain carries TRBV10-2 and TRBJ2-7; 8 bases line up with TRBD2. The CDR3 runs to 15 residues. After removal of 2 bases from V and 5 bases from J, the junction contained 8 bases not matched to a gene. Germline V gene data show CDR1 as WSHSY and CDR2 as SAAADI. The CDR3 bases are TGCGCCAGCAGTGAGAGGCCTAGCGGGTTCGACGAGCAGTACTTC. The encoded protein is CASSERPSGFDEQYF.

The gene calls are TRBV7-9 and TRBJ2-1; 8 bases are shared with TRBD2. The CDR3 runs to 17 residues. Trimming at V came to 7 bases and at J to 9 bases, leaving 20 bases not matched to a gene. In germline, CDR1 is SEHNR, CDR2 FQNEAQ (reference sequence). In DNA, the CDR3 is TGTGCCAGCAACCCCCCAGCGGGGGACACCTCGAGTGTTGAGCAGTTCTTC. Amino acids: CASNPPAGDTSSVEQFF.

The CDR3 nucleotides read TGTGCCAGCAGTGAAGTAGCGGGGGGCCAAGAGACCCAGTACTTC. Amino acids: CASSEVAGGQETQYF. This chain links TRBV2 with TRBJ2-5; 10 bases align to TRBD2. CDR1 SNHLY and CDR2 FYNNEI come from the germline V gene. The V segment lost 1 base and the J segment 1 base; nucleotides outside the gene matches: 0. This CDR3 has 15 residues.

This chain joins TRBV6-5 and TRBJ2-5, with D maybe TRBD2 (5 bases). The J call could be wrong; TRBJ2-7 is a better fit for the DNA end. Germline lookup yields CDR1 MNHEY and CDR2 SVGAGI. The CDR3 consists of 11 residues. The CDR3 region has the DNA TGTGCCAGCAGCGAGGGTCACGAGCAGTACTTC. Its protein product is CASSEGHEQYF.

The V and J genes are TRBV25-1 and TRBJ2-7; tentatively, D is TRBD1 (6 bases). CDR3 length: 14 amino acids. V was clipped by 5 bases and J by 0 bases, with 11 bases between them. The germline gives CDR1 MGHDK, CDR2 SYGVNS. DNA of the CDR3: TGTGCCAGCAGTTCTTGGGGGCCCTCCTACGAGCAGTACTTC. Translated, it gives CASSSWGPSYEQYF.

CDR3 sequence: CASSDGDRGPMMHYEQYF. In DNA form, the CDR3 reads TGTGCCAGCAGTGACGGGGACAGGGGGCCAATGATGCACTACGAGCAGTACTTC. The chain links TRBV6-4 to TRBJ2-7; 12 nucleotides agree with TRBD1. With 2 bases clipped from V and 3 bases from J, the junction kept 11 bases outside the gene matches. Germline CDR1 reads MRHNA; CDR2 reads SNTAGT. The CDR3 runs to 18 residues.

The chain links TRBV5-1 to TRBJ2-2; no clear D. Trimming took 7 bases from V and 0 from J, leaving 13 bases between them. The germline CDR1 and CDR2 sequences are SGHRS and YFSETQ. This CDR3 contains 15 residues. The CDR3 DNA follows: TGCGCCAGCGAGGCAGTTCCATCGAACACCGGGGAGCTGTTTTTT. It yields the protein CASEAVPSNTGELFF.

This chain uses TRBV6-5 with TRBJ2-7; perhaps TRBD2 as D (5 bases). CDR1 is MNHEY, CDR2 SVGAGI, per germline. Trimming left V 5 bases short and J 6 bases short, with 17 bases between. The CDR3 consists of 14 residues. As DNA, the CDR3 is TGTGCCAGCAGTCAGAGGGTGTCCTTTACCGAGCAGTACTTC. Protein product: CASSQRVSFTEQYF.